The T cell receptor beta chain under discussion was sequenced for a study of OX40 agonist ivuxolimab in advanced cancers. Study-level findings and limits: No determination was made of the antigen specificity of the expanded peripheral T cells. Partial responders receiving 0.1-3.0 mg/kg showed among the lowest clonal expansion. At 0.1 to 3.0 mg/kg, CD4+ and CD8+ blood T cells expanded clonally by week 6.

Germline-derived CDR1 and CDR2 are SGHRS and YFSETQ. This CDR3 is built from 12 residues. Trimming shortened V by 3 bases and J by 6 bases, and 9 bases separated the two germline ends. Sequencing used immunoSEQ multiplex PCR; TCRdb keeps in-frame clones, though not all of them. The sample has roughly 80,000 clones; approximately 87% are singletons. Comment on this clone: Its cognate antigen is unknown.

The V and J genes are TRBV5-1 and TRBJ1-1; the D gene is possibly TRBD1 (6 bases). The sequences come from CD4+ or CD8+ T cells sorted from blood, collected in a trial of the OX40 agonist ivuxolimab. This sequence originates from an adult with an advanced solid tumor such as melanoma, head and neck, liver or kidney cancer. Written as DNA, the CDR3 is TGCGCCAGCAGCTACGGACAGTCTGAAGCTTTCTTT. Translating it yields CASSYGQSEAFF.